This T cell receptor (beta chain) was sequenced in a study of vaccination effects on CD4 cells after COVID-19. About the research overall: With the ViraFEST assay, the study expanded antigen-specific CD4+ T cells using viral peptide pools, then sequenced them. Overall study findings and caveats: Missing from the study were early post-infection timepoints, and its convalescent patients were few.

Clones were read by immunoSEQ multiplex PCR, and TCRdb kept only the in-frame ones, dropping some. The sample has about 76,000 clones; roughly three quarters are singletons. As for this clone: Its antigen is currently unknown.

CD4+ T cell isolation took place after about 11 days of culture. Looked up from germline, CDR1 is SGHTA and CDR2 is FQGNSA. This CDR3 has 16 residues. V gave up 0 bases and J gave up 4 bases, with 14 bases separating them. The genes are TRBV7-2 and TRBJ2-3; D possibly matches TRBD1 or TRBD2 (6 bases each). The sample was CD4+ T cells from PBMCs cultured without peptide, taken before COVID-19 vaccination. The sequence derives from a human donor who received a COVID-19 vaccine. The CDR3 sequence: CASSLALGGWADTQYF. The CDR3 bases are TGTGCCAGCAGCTTAGCGCTGGGGGGCTGGGCAGATACGCAGTATTTT.